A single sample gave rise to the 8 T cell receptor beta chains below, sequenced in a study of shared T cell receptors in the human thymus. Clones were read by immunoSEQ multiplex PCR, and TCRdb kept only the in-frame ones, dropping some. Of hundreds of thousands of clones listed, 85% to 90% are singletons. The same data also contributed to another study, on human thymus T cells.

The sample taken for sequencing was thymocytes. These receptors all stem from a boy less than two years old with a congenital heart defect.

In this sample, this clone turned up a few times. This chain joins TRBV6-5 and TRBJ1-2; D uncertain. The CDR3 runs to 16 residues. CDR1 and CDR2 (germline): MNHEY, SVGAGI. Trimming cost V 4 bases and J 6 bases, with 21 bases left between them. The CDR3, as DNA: TGTGCCAGCAGTTCAACCCCCGAGGTCCAAGAGGATGGCTACACCTTC. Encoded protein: CASSSTPEVQEDGYTF.

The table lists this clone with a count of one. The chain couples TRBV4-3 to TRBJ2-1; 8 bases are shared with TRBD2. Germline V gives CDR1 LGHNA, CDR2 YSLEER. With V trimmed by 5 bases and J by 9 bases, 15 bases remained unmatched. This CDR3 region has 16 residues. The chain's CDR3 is CASSSNDAGGFCEQFF. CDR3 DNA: TGCGCCAGCAGCTCGAACGACGCGGGAGGTTTTTGTGAGCAGTTCTTC.

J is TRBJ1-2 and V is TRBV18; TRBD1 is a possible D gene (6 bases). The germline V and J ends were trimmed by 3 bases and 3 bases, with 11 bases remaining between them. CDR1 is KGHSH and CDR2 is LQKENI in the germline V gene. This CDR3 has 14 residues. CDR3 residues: CASSPRDMHYGYTF. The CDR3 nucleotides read TGTGCCAGCTCACCTAGGGACATGCACTATGGCTACACCTTC. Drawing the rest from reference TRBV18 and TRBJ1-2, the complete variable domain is NAGVMQNPRHLVRRRGQEARLRCSPMKGHSHVYWYRQLPEEGLKFMVYLQKENIIDESGMPKERFSAEFPKEGPSILRIQQVVRGDSAAYFCASSPRDMHYGYTFGSGTRLTVV.

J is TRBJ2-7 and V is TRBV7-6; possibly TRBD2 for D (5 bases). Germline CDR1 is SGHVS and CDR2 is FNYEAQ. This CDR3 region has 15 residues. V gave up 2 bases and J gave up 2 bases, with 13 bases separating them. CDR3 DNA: TGTGCCAGCAGCTTAATGAGCGGTTACACCTACGAGCAGTACTTC. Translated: CASSLMSGYTYEQYF.

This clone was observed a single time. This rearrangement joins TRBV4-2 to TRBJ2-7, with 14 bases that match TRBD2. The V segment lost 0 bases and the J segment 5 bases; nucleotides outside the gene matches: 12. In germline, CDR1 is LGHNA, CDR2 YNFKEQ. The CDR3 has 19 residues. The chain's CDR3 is CASSQDTTSGRANSDEQYF. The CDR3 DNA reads TGTGCCAGCAGCCAAGATACGACTAGCGGGAGGGCAAACTCGGACGAGCAGTACTTC.

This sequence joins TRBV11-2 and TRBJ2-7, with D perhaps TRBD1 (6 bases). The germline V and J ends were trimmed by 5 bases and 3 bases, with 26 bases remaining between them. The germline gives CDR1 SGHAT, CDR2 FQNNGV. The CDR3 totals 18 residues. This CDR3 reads CASSLSVPAGDEIYEQYF. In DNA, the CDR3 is TGTGCCAGCAGCCTTTCAGTACCGGCAGGGGATGAGATCTACGAGCAGTACTTC.

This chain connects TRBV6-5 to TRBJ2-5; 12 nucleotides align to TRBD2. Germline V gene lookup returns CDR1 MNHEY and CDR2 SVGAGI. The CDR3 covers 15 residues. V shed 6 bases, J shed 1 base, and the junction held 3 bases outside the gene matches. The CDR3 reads CASRTSGSLQETQYF. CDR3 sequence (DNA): TGTGCCAGCAGGACTAGCGGGAGTCTCCAAGAGACCCAGTACTTC.

This CDR3 reads CASSLPLAGDYEQYF. The CDR3 bases are TGTGCCAGCAGCTTACCACTAGCGGGAGATTACGAGCAGTACTTC. The V and J genes are TRBV6-6 and TRBJ2-7; 11 bases are shared with TRBD2. CDR1 and CDR2 from the germline V gene are MNHNY and SVGAGI (reference sequence). The CDR3 sequence is 15 residues long. The trim removed 6 bases at V and 4 bases at J, leaving 8 bases unmatched.